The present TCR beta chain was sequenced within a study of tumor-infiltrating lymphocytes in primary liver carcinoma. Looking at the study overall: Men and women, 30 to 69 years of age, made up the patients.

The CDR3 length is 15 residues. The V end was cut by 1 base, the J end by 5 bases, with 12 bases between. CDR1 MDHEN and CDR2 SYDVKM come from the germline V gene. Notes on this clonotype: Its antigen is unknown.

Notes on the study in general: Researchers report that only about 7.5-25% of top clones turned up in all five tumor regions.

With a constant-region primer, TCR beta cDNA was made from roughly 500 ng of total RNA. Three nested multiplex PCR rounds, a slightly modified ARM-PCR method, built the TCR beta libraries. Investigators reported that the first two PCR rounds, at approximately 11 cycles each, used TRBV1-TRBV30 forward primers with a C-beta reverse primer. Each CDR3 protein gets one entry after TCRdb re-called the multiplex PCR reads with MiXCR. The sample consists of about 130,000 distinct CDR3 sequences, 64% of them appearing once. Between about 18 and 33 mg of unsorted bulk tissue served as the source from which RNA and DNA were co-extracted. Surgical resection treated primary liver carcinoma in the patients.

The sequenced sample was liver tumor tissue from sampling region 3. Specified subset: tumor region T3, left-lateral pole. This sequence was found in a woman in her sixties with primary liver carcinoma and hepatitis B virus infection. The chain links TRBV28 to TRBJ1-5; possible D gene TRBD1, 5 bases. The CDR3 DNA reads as TGTGCCAGCAGTTTATTGGAGGGGCCCCATCAGCCCCAGCATTTT. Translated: CASSLLEGPHQPQHF.